The rows below give T cell receptor beta chains drawn from one sample of a study of glioma-infiltrating T cells. From the multiplex PCR reads, TCRdb called clonotypes with MiXCR, one entry per CDR3 protein. The sample carries around 120,000 distinct CDR3 sequences, around 25% recorded once. The sample consisted of glioma tissue, nonneoplastic brain tissue, or PBMCs (not recorded which). These receptors were taken from a human donor with low-grade glioma or glioblastoma, undergoing nonglioma brain surgery, or in good health (not recorded which). CDR3s include the opening cysteine and the closing phenylalanine or tryptophan. The D gene is left open where the match is weak. Size is omitted from some rows. Given values are once, few, many or a class for expanded clones.

>TRBJ2-4|-|many|TRBV7-3
TGTGCCAGCAGCTTGACAGCTAAAAACATTCAGTACTTC
CASSLTAKNIQYF
>TRBJ2-1|TRBD1|many|TRBV6-1
TGTGCCAGCAGCCCGGGACAGGGGTTGTACAATGAGCAGTTCTTC
CASSPGQGLYNEQFF
>TRBJ2-1|-|-|TRBV11-2
TGTGCCAGCAGCGGCCCACGCGCCCGGCGAGAGTTCTTC
CASSGPRARREFF
>TRBJ2-1|-|once|TRBV3-1
TGTGCCAGCATCCAAGGAGGAGATCCGCAGTTCTTC
CASIQGGDPQFF
>TRBJ1-4|-|-|TRBV6-5
TGTGCCAGCAGGTCCCAGGGGACTAATGAAAAACTGTTTTTT
CASRSQGTNEKLFF
>TRBJ1-4|TRBD1|-|TRBV6-1
TGTGCCAGCAGGTCGCCGGGACAGTTAAATGAAAAACTGTTTTTT
CASRSPGQLNEKLFF
>TRBJ2-6|-|-|TRBV7-9
TGTGCCAGCAGCTTTCTGGGCTCTGTGGCCAACGTCCTGACTTTC
CASSFLGSVANVLTF
>TRBJ2-5|-|-|TRBV7-2
TGTGCCAGCACCCCTGAGGGGCGGACCAAAGAGACCCAGTACTTC
CASTPEGRTKETQYF
>TRBJ1-5|-|many|TRBV28
TGTGCCAGCCTACTTTACTCTCGGGGGAACAATCAGCCCCAGCATTTT
CASLLYSRGNNQPQHF
>TRBJ2-1|TRBD2|few|TRBV12-3/TRBV12-4
TGTGCCAGCAGTCCCCGAGCGGGGGTCACTGAGCAGTTCTTC
CASSPRAGVTEQFF
>TRBJ1-5|-|many|TRBV7-9
TGTGCCAGCAGCTTAGTGGGTCAGCCCCAGCATTTT
CASSLVGQPQHF
>TRBJ1-4|TRBD1|-|TRBV2
TGTGCCAGCAATGATTTGACAGGGGGCGAAGACGAGGAAAAACTGTTTTTT
CASNDLTGGEDEEKLFF
>TRBJ1-5|TRBD1|-|TRBV28
TGTGCCAGCCACCGGGACAGGGGGCTGCCCCAGCATTTT
CASHRDRGLPQHF
>TRBJ1-5|-|-|TRBV19
TGTGCCAGTAGTATAGAGTTGGGGTCCGCCCAGCATTTT
CASSIELGSAQHF
>TRBJ2-6|-|once|TRBV12-3/TRBV12-4
TGTGCCTGCAGTTTTCGGGGAGCCGGGGCCAACGTCCTGACTTTC
CACSFRGAGANVLTF
>TRBJ2-3|-|many|TRBV25-1
TGTGCCAGCAGTGAATTAGGGCGGCAGGGGACAGATACGCAGTATTTT
CASSELGRQGTDTQYF
>TRBJ2-3|TRBD2|-|TRBV10-3
TGTGCCATCAGCCCGGGACTAGCCGTTGGGTACACAGATACGCAGTATTTT
CAISPGLAVGYTDTQYF
>TRBJ2-5|-|many|TRBV15
TGTGCCACCAGCAGAGATCGCGCCAGACAAGAGACCCAGTACTTC
CATSRDRARQETQYF
>TRBJ1-2|-|few|TRBV7-9
TGTGCCAGCAGCCCCCGGGGCAGCACTAACTATGGCTACACCTTC
CASSPRGSTNYGYTF
>TRBJ2-5|-|few|TRBV12-3/TRBV12-4
TGTGCCAGCAAGCCCCGAAGTGCCCAAGAGACCCAGTACTTC
CASKPRSAQETQYF
>TRBJ2-3|-|-|TRBV3-1
TGTGCCAGCAGCCCCACACATAGCGGTAGCACAGATACGCAGTATTTT
CASSPTHSGSTDTQYF
>TRBJ1-2|-|few|TRBV5-4
TGTGCCAGCAGCCCAAGGGGGGATGGCTACACCTTC
CASSPRGDGYTF
>TRBJ1-1|-|-|TRBV7-3
TGTGCCAGCAGCTGGACACCGGGTCTCATAACGGACACTGAAGCTTTCTTT
CASSWTPGLITDTEAFF
>TRBJ2-2|-|few|TRBV6-2/TRBV6-3
TGTGCCAGCAGCTACTCTACAGGGAATACCGGGGAGCTGTTTTTT
CASSYSTGNTGELFF
>TRBJ1-1|-|-|TRBV10-2
TGCGCCAGCAGTGAGATGGGGAACACTGAAGGTTCCTTT
CASSEMGNTEGSF
>TRBJ2-3|-|-|TRBV29-1
TGCAGCGTTGAGGTGGCTCCAGATACGCAGTATTTT
CSVEVAPDTQYF
>TRBJ2-2|-|-|TRBV7-6
TGTGCCAGCAGAAGCGGGACAGGCCATAACACCGGGGATCTGTTTTTT
CASRSGTGHNTGDLFF
>TRBJ1-2|-|few|TRBV10-1
TGCGCCAGCAGTGAGTCGATTGGCCTTCGGGCGGTCTACACCTTC
CASSESIGLRAVYTF